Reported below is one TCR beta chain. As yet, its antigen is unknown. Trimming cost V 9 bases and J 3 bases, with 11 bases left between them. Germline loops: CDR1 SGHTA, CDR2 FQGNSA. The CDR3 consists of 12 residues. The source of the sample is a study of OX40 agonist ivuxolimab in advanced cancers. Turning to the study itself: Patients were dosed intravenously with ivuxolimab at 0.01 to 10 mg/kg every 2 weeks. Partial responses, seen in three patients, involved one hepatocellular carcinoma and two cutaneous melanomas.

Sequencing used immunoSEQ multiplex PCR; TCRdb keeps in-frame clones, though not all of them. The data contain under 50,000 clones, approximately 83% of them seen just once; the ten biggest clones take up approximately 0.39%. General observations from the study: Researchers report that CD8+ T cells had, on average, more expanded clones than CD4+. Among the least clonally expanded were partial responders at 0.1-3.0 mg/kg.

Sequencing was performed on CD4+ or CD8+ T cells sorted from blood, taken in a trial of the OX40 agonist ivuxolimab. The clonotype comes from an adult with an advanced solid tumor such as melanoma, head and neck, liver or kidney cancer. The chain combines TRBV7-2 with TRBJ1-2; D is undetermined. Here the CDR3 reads CASSDGDYGYTF. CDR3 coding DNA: TGTGCCAGTTCGGACGGAGACTATGGCTACACCTTC.